The T cell receptor (beta chain) described here comes from a study of technical replicates of blood from a handful of donors. Looked up from germline, CDR1 is SGHVS and CDR2 is FQNEAQ. CDR3 length: 14 residues. The ends were cut back, 5 bases at V and 6 bases at J, with 16 bases in the middle. Assay: immunoSEQ multiplex PCR; the TCRdb copy retains only in-frame clones and omits some. The sample includes roughly 60,000 clones, 80% to 90% seen only once; the top ten take approximately 4.7%. The V gene is TRBV7-8, the J gene TRBJ1-1; maybe TRBD1 (5 bases). Sequenced: PBMCs. This clonotype originated in a human donor in good health. Some clones in this sample may be carry-over from other donors' samples. The CDR3 nucleotides are TGTGCCAGCAGCCCCCGATCCAGGGCGGCTGAAGCTTTCTTT. Amino acid sequence: CASSPRSRAAEAFF.